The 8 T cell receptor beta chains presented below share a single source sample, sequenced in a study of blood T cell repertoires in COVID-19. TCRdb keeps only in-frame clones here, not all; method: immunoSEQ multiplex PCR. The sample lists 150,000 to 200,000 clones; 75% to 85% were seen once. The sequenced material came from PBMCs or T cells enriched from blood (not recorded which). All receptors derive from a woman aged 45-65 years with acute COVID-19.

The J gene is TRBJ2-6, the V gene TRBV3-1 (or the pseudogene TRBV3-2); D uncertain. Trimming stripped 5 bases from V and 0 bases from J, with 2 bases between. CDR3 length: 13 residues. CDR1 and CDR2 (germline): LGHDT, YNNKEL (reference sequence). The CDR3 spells CASSYSGANVLTF. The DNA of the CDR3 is TGTGCCAGCAGCTACTCTGGGGCCAACGTCCTGACTTTC.

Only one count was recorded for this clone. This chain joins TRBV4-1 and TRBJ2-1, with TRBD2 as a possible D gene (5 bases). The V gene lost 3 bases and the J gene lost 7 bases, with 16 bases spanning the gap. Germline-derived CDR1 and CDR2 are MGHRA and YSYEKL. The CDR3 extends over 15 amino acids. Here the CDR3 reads CASSHPPRGINEQFF. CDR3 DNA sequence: TGCGCCAGCAGCCATCCCCCCCGAGGGATAAATGAGCAGTTCTTC.

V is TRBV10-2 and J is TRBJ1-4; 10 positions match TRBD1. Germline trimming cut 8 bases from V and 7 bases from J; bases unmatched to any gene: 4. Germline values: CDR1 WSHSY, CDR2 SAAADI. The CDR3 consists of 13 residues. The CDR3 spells CASSGQGSEKLFF. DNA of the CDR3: TGCGCCAGCTCGGGACAGGGGAGTGAAAAACTGTTTTTT.

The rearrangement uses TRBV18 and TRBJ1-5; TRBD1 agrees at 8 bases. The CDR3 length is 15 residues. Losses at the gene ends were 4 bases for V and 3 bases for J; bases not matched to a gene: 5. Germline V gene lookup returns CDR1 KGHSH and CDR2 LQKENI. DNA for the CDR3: TGTGCCAGCTCACAGACAGGGGACTTCAATCAGCCCCAGCATTTT. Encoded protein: CASSQTGDFNQPQHF. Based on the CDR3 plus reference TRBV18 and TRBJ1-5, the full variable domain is NAGVMQNPRHLVRRRGQEARLRCSPMKGHSHVYWYRQLPEEGLKFMVYLQKENIIDESGMPKERFSAEFPKEGPSILRIQQVVRGDSAAYFCASSQTGDFNQPQHFGDGTRLSIL.

The CDR3 is CASSVPRGRTGYNEQFF. CDR3 coding DNA: TGTGCCAGCAGTGTACCCCGAGGCCGGACAGGATACAATGAGCAGTTCTTC. The chain employs TRBV6-4 and TRBJ2-1, with TRBD1 matching 7 bases. This CDR3 has 17 residues. The V gene end was trimmed by 4 bases and the J gene end by 4 bases; junction bases not matched to a gene: 13. CDR1 is MRHNA, CDR2 SNTAGT, per germline.

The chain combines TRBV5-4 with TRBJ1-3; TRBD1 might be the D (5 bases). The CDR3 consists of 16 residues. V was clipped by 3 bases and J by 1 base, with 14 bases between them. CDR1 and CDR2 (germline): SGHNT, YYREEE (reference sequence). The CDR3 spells CASSWRGWGSGNTIYF. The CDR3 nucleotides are TGTGCCAGCAGCTGGAGGGGTTGGGGATCTGGAAACACCATATATTTT.

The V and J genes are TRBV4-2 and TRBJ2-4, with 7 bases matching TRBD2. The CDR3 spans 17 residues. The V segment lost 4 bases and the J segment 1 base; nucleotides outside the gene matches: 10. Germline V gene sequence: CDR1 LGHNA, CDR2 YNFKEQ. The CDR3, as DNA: TGTGCCAGCAGCCCAGCATCCCTCGGGGGGGCCAAAAACATTCAGTACTTC. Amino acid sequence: CASSPASLGGAKNIQYF.

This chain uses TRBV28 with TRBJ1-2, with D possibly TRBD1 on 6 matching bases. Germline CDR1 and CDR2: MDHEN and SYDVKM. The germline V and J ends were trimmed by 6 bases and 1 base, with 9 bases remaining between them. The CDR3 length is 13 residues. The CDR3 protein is CASRTGVNYGYTF. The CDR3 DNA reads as TGTGCCAGCAGGACAGGAGTTAACTATGGCTACACCTTC.